This T cell receptor beta chain was sequenced during a study of identifying expanded T cells in peripheral blood. Germline CDR1 reads DFQATT; CDR2 reads SNEGSKA (reference sequence). The CDR3 has 11 amino acids. Trimming removed 5 bases from V and 2 bases from J, with 7 bases in between. TCRdb keeps only in-frame clones here, not all; method: immunoSEQ multiplex PCR. The profile shows over 90,000 clones, approximately 90% of them singletons. Healthy donors had no documented immune events, such as infections, while sampled. The clonotype originates from a person aged 18 to 70 in good health. Sequenced sample: blood. The rearrangement uses TRBV20-1 and TRBJ2-7, with D uncertain. The CDR3 is CSAYNTYEQYF. Written as DNA, the CDR3 is TGCAGTGCTTATAATACCTACGAGCAGTACTTC.